These T cell receptor beta chains were read from a single sample in a study of cytomegalovirus exposure and HLA in healthy donors. Method: immunoSEQ multiplex PCR; TCRdb's copy keeps in-frame clones and lacks some. This sample has about 260,000 clones; less than 95% occur once, and the top ten carry 3% to 3.5%. The sample was PBMCs. These receptors came from a woman in her 30s in good health and CMV-seronegative. CDR3s include the opening cysteine and the closing phenylalanine or tryptophan. The order of the fields is CDR3 DNA, CDR3 protein, D gene, J gene, V gene, clone size. The D gene is left open where the match is weak. Some rows mark clone size as missing; the rest say once, few, many or name a class of expanded clone.

CDR3 DNA: TGTGCCAGCAGCCCCCGCACGGGGCCAGGGTCCTACGAGCAGTACTTC
CDR3 protein: CASSPRTGPGSYEQYF
D gene: NA
J gene: TRBJ2-7
V gene: TRBV9
clone size: NA

CDR3 DNA: TGTGCCAGCAGCACCTCTAGCGGAGTTTACAATGAGCAGTTCTTC
CDR3 protein: CASSTSSGVYNEQFF
D gene: TRBD2
J gene: TRBJ2-1
V gene: TRBV7-6
clone size: NA

CDR3 DNA: TGTGCCAGCAGCCTCCGGGGGGGACGGAGGGCCATTCAGAACTACGAGCAGTACTTC
CDR3 protein: CASSLRGGRRAIQNYEQYF
D gene: TRBD2
J gene: TRBJ2-7
V gene: TRBV7-2
clone size: NA

CDR3 DNA: TGTGCCAGCAGTTTACAGGGGTCGGGCAATCAGCCCCAGCATTTT
CDR3 protein: CASSLQGSGNQPQHF
D gene: TRBD1
J gene: TRBJ1-5
V gene: TRBV5-6
clone size: once

CDR3 DNA: TGCGCCAGCAGCTTCGAAGGGGGCGCGGATGAGCAGTTCTTC
CDR3 protein: CASSFEGGADEQFF
D gene: TRBD1
J gene: TRBJ2-1
V gene: TRBV5-1
clone size: NA

CDR3 DNA: TGTGCCAGCTATTCCCCCGTGCTAGGCACTGAAGCTTTCTTT
CDR3 protein: CASYSPVLGTEAFF
D gene: NA
J gene: TRBJ1-1
V gene: TRBV27
clone size: NA

CDR3 DNA: TGTGCCAGCAGCAATCCTGGGGACAGGGGAGGTACCGGGGAGCTGTTTTTT
CDR3 protein: CASSNPGDRGGTGELFF
D gene: NA
J gene: TRBJ2-2
V gene: TRBV21-1
clone size: NA

CDR3 DNA: TGTGCCAGCAGTCGGGGACTAGGCAATGAGCAGTTCTTC
CDR3 protein: CASSRGLGNEQFF
D gene: TRBD2
J gene: TRBJ2-1
V gene: TRBV6-5
clone size: NA

CDR3 DNA: TGTGCCAGCAGTGTAACCTACGAGCAGTACTTC
CDR3 protein: CASSVTYEQYF
D gene: NA
J gene: TRBJ2-7
V gene: TRBV25-1
clone size: NA

CDR3 DNA: TGTGCCAGCAGGAGGACCTCTGGAAACACCATATATTTT
CDR3 protein: CASRRTSGNTIYF
D gene: NA
J gene: TRBJ1-3
V gene: TRBV6-5
clone size: NA

CDR3 DNA: TGTGCCAGCAGCCAATCGGGGGGACTAGTCTCCTACAATGAGCAGTTCTTC
CDR3 protein: CASSQSGGLVSYNEQFF
D gene: TRBD2
J gene: TRBJ2-1
V gene: TRBV7-8
clone size: NA

CDR3 DNA: TGCGCCAGCAGCTTGCTGGGCTACGATGAAAAACTGTTTTTT
CDR3 protein: CASSLLGYDEKLFF
D gene: NA
J gene: TRBJ1-4
V gene: TRBV5-1
clone size: NA

CDR3 DNA: TGTGCCAGCTCACCCTTACCGACCCAGGGGAATGAGCAGTTCTTC
CDR3 protein: CASSPLPTQGNEQFF
D gene: NA
J gene: TRBJ2-1
V gene: TRBV18
clone size: NA

CDR3 DNA: TGTGCCAGCAGCTTAAACCTACAGGCCATGAACACTGAAGCTTTCTTT
CDR3 protein: CASSLNLQAMNTEAFF
D gene: NA
J gene: TRBJ1-1
V gene: TRBV7-2
clone size: NA

CDR3 DNA: TGTGCCAGCAGTTTGAAGGGAACCTACGAGCAGTACTTC
CDR3 protein: CASSLKGTYEQYF
D gene: NA
J gene: TRBJ2-7
V gene: TRBV27
clone size: NA

CDR3 DNA: TGTGCCACCAGCGGGGGACTAGATGGCGATGAGCAGTTCTTC
CDR3 protein: CATSGGLDGDEQFF
D gene: TRBD2
J gene: TRBJ2-1
V gene: TRBV15
clone size: NA

CDR3 DNA: TGCAGTGCTAGAGCCAACTTGGCCCAGTACTTC
CDR3 protein: CSARANLAQYF
D gene: NA
J gene: TRBJ2-5
V gene: TRBV20-1
clone size: NA

CDR3 DNA: TGTGCCAGCAGTGTTAGGGGGAGTATTGCAGATACGCAGTATTTT
CDR3 protein: CASSVRGSIADTQYF
D gene: NA
J gene: TRBJ2-3
V gene: TRBV2
clone size: few

CDR3 DNA: TGTGCCAGCAGCGATATTGTTGCCGAGCAGTTCTTC
CDR3 protein: CASSDIVAEQFF
D gene: NA
J gene: TRBJ2-1
V gene: TRBV7-6
clone size: NA

CDR3 DNA: TGTGCCAGCAGCTCCCGGGACAGGGATGTGATATCGGGCACTGAAGCTTTCTTT
CDR3 protein: CASSSRDRDVISGTEAFF
D gene: TRBD1
J gene: TRBJ1-1
V gene: TRBV13
clone size: NA

CDR3 DNA: TGTGCCAGCAGTTCACCGGGGGCTTTGGCCGAGCAGTACTTC
CDR3 protein: CASSSPGALAEQYF
D gene: NA
J gene: TRBJ2-7
V gene: TRBV28
clone size: NA

CDR3 DNA: TGTGCCAGCAGCTTAACAGCCGAGCAGTACTTC
CDR3 protein: CASSLTAEQYF
D gene: NA
J gene: TRBJ2-7
V gene: TRBV11-2
clone size: NA

CDR3 DNA: TGCAGCGCCCTGGGACTAGCGGGAGGGCCCGCTGAGCAGTTCTTC
CDR3 protein: CSALGLAGGPAEQFF
D gene: TRBD2
J gene: TRBJ2-1
V gene: TRBV29-1
clone size: NA